Reported below is one T cell receptor (beta chain). The antigen is undetermined. The CDR3 totals 13 residues. V was trimmed by 1 base and J by 14 bases, leaving 17 bases between them. Germline assignment: CDR1 MDHEN and CDR2 SYDVKM. This sample is part of a study of cytomegalovirus exposure and HLA in healthy donors. Overall study findings and caveats: Reports credit the classifier with highly specific, highly sensitive diagnosis of cytomegalovirus status.

PCR primers comprised 60 Vbeta and 13 Jbeta primers. Measured with immunoSEQ multiplex PCR; TCRdb has only the in-frame clones, and not every one. The sample consists of more than 95,000 clones, 65% to 80% of them appearing once. This chain uses TRBV28 with TRBJ2-5; maybe TRBD2 (5 bases). What was sequenced was PBMCs. The sequence derives from a man aged 25 to 45 in good health and CMV-seronegative. The chain's CDR3 is CASSLSNAPRGYF. As DNA, the CDR3 is TGTGCCAGCAGTTTATCCAATGCCCCCCGGGGATACTTC.